This record concerns one TCR beta chain sequence. Indicated time point: pretreatment peripheral blood. The record originates from a study of PD-L1 blockade in urothelial cancer. Study details: Blood analysis was done at 3 weeks (second dose) and 6 weeks after treatment began.

Here immunoSEQ multiplex PCR was the method, and the copy in TCRdb shows in-frame clones only, minus some. The repertoire holds 43,000 or so clones, with 80% as singletons. After removal of 2 bases from V and 3 bases from J, the junction contained 3 bases not matched to a gene. The CDR3 runs to 15 residues. Germline V gene sequence: CDR1 KGHSH, CDR2 LQKENI. This material consisted of PBMCs, taken around atezolizumab (anti-PD-L1) treatment. The clonotype originates from a man aged 55-75 years with urothelial cancer. The genes are TRBV18 and TRBJ2-7; 11 bases match TRBD1. The CDR3 DNA reads as TGTGCCAGCTCACCAGCCGGGACAGGGGGCTACGAGCAGTACTTC. It codes for CASSPAGTGGYEQYF.